Below, 20 T cell receptor beta chains from the same sample are listed, as sequenced in a study of blood T cells in healthy people across ages. Together with a sample-barcoded 5' primer, a J-beta primer mix was included in a second PCR lasting about 6 to 11 cycles. TCRdb re-analysed the 5' RACE reads in MiXCR, keeping a single row per CDR3 protein. This table has about 1.5 million distinct CDR3 sequences, about 43% appearing once. Sequences were obtained from blood. The source is a woman between 18 and 29 years old in good health.

The sample holds a few counts of this clonotype. The chain combines TRBV20-1 with TRBJ2-5; TRBD1 matches 8 bases. Trimming took 6 bases from V and 2 from J; bases not matched to a gene: 11. CDR1 and CDR2 (germline): DFQATT, SNEGSKA (reference sequence). This CDR3 is 15 amino acids long. CDR3 DNA sequence: TGCAGTGCCGCGACCGACAGGGGAGAGCAAGAGACCCAGTACTTC. Protein sequence: CSAATDRGEQETQYF.

With respect to this clonotype: Sequence at one end of the junction differs from germline and may be a read error. The V gene is TRBV5-1, the J gene TRBJ2-3; 11 bases agree with TRBD2. The CDR3 contains 14 residues. The germline gives CDR1 SGHRS, CDR2 YFSETQ. CDR3 region: CVSSRTSGCDTQYF. CDR3 DNA: TGCGTCAGCAGCAGGACTAGCGGGTGTGATACGCAGTATTTT.

As to this clonotype: This may stem from a read error, because a much larger clone lies one nucleotide away. The chain is built from TRBV5-1 and TRBJ2-1; tentatively, D is TRBD2 (5 bases). V was trimmed by 3 bases and J by 8 bases, leaving 15 bases between them. This CDR3 region has 14 residues. CDR1 and CDR2 from the germline V gene are SGHRS and YFSETQ. CDR3 protein: CASSSRSNGDEQFF. CDR3 sequence (DNA): TGCGCCAGCAGCTCACGTTCTAACGGGGATGAGCAGTTCTTC.

This clonotype was counted a few times. The rearrangement uses TRBV29-1 and TRBJ2-1, with D tentatively TRBD1 (6 bases). The CDR3 has 15 amino acids. The V and J ends lost 1 base and 0 bases respectively, with 10 bases between them. Germline V gives CDR1 SQVTM, CDR2 ANQGSEA. CDR3 in DNA: TGCAGCGTTGAAGTAACAGGGTCCTCCTACAATGAGCAGTTCTTC. Translation gives CSVEVTGSSYNEQFF.

The chain has TRBV6-1 and TRBJ2-1, with 8 nucleotides matching TRBD2. Germline CDR1 is MNHNS and CDR2 is SASEGT. Trimming took 5 bases from V and 9 from J; bases not matched to a gene: 9. CDR3 size: 14 residues. CDR3 protein: CASSPPGTRIEQFF. The CDR3 nucleotides are TGTGCCAGCAGTCCGCCCGGGACTAGGATTGAGCAGTTCTTC.

The V call is TRBV7-2, the J call TRBJ1-2, with TRBD1 matching 9 bases. Per germline, CDR1 SGHTA and CDR2 FQGNSA. V trimming: 5 bases; J trimming: 1 base; junction bases outside the gene matches: 11. This CDR3 is 17 amino acids long. The CDR3 region is CASSPPGTGTINYGYTF. CDR3 bases: TGTGCCAGCAGCCCTCCGGGGACAGGGACCATTAACTATGGCTACACCTTC.

The CDR3 region has the DNA TGTGCCGGCACCCACGGGGACAGGCCCTTTAACACTGAAGCTTTCTTT. Amino acids: CAGTHGDRPFNTEAFF. The V call is TRBV3-1, the J call TRBJ1-1; 8 bases are shared with TRBD1. Trimming removed 11 bases from V and 2 bases from J; junction bases left unmatched: 16. The CDR3 runs to 16 residues. CDR1 and CDR2 (germline): LGHDT, YNNKEL (reference sequence).

This rearrangement joins TRBV7-9 to TRBJ2-5, with 9 bases matching TRBD1. CDR1 and CDR2 from the germline V gene are SEHNR and FQNEAQ (reference sequence). The CDR3 spans 15 residues. Trimming cost V 7 bases and J 5 bases; bases outside gene matches: 11. The CDR3 DNA reads as TGTGCCAGCACCTACCGGGGACAGGGATTGGAGACCCAGTACTTC. Translating it yields CASTYRGQGLETQYF.

The V and J genes are TRBV12-3 or TRBV12-4 and TRBJ2-7, with D perhaps TRBD1 (5 bases). The CDR3 is made up of 12 amino acids. V lost 6 bases, J lost 5 bases, and 11 bases lay in between. This CDR3 reads CASSKWGDEQYF. Written as DNA, the CDR3 is TGTGCCAGCAGCAAATGGGGCGACGAGCAGTACTTC.

This clonotype was observed a single time. The chain carries TRBV2 and TRBJ2-1, with D hard to call. Gene TRBJ2-7 matches the end of the DNA better, so the J call may be wrong. The CDR3 runs to 12 residues. Germline V gene sequence: CDR1 SNHLY, CDR2 FYNNEI. The CDR3 DNA sequence: TGTGCCAGCGCCGGCACCTACAATGAGCAGTACTTC. This encodes CASAGTYNEQYF.

This chain joins TRBV29-1 and TRBJ2-5; D remains unclear. Deletions cut 4 bases from V and 11 bases from J, with 20 bases between. The CDR3 spans 13 residues. Germline V gives CDR1 SQVTM, CDR2 ANQGSEA. The CDR3 loop is CSVVTTDKFGQYF. The CDR3 region has the DNA TGCAGCGTTGTTACCACCGATAAATTCGGGCAGTACTTC.

This clonotype was counted between two and nine times. The gene calls are TRBV5-4 and TRBJ2-7; D is unresolved. Trimming shortened V by 9 bases and J by 1 base, and 14 bases separated the two germline ends. This CDR3 has 13 residues. Per germline, CDR1 SGHNT and CDR2 YYREEE (reference sequence). CDR3 DNA sequence: TGTGCCATCAAGAGGACCGATTCCTACGAGCAGTACTTC. This encodes CAIKRTDSYEQYF.

The genes are TRBV5-1 and TRBJ2-7; no definite D call. The V gene lost 1 base and the J gene lost 3 bases, with 11 bases spanning the gap. This CDR3 is built from 14 residues. Per germline, CDR1 SGHRS and CDR2 YFSETQ. The CDR3 spells CASSLSGRNYEQYF. CDR3 in DNA: TGCGCCAGCAGCTTGTCAGGCAGAAACTACGAGCAGTACTTC.

CDR3 sequence: CASRADSRGYTF. The CDR3 bases are TGTGCCAGCCGAGCGGACTCCCGGGGCTACACCTTC. The chain couples TRBV6-6 to TRBJ1-2; D call uncertain. CDR1 is MNHNY and CDR2 is SVGAGI in the germline V gene (reference sequence). CDR3 length: 12 amino acids. V was shortened by 8 bases and J by 8 bases, with 15 bases between the two germline ends.

This clonotype was seen only a few times. This chain links TRBV5-1 with TRBJ2-7, with 8 bases identical to TRBD1. Unmatched junction bases numbered 6, after V lost 4 bases and J lost 0 bases. The CDR3 runs 15 residues. Germline loops: CDR1 SGHRS, CDR2 YFSETQ. CDR3 nucleotides: TGCGCCAGCAGCGGAGGACAGGGTTACTCCTACGAGCAGTACTTC. This sequence encodes CASSGGQGYSYEQYF.

The table lists this clonotype with a few counts. The rearrangement uses TRBV6-5 and TRBJ1-1; D gene unclear. In germline, CDR1 is MNHEY, CDR2 SVGAGI. The V end was cut by 8 bases, the J end by 0 bases, with 10 bases between. This CDR3 has 13 residues. CDR3 loop: CASASGMNTEAFF. The CDR3 DNA is TGTGCCAGCGCAAGTGGGATGAACACTGAAGCTTTCTTT.

The chain carries TRBV5-1 and TRBJ1-1, with TRBD1 identical over 8 bases. Trimming took 4 bases from V and 1 from J; bases not matched to a gene: 6. This CDR3 is built from 15 residues. Germline V gene data show CDR1 as SGHRS and CDR2 as YFSETQ. The chain's CDR3 is CASSVSQGENTEAFF. CDR3 DNA: TGCGCCAGCAGCGTGTCACAGGGGGAGAACACTGAAGCTTTCTTT. The entire variable domain, with the rest obtained from reference TRBV5-1 and TRBJ1-1, is as follows: KAGVTQTPRYLIKTRGQQVTLSCSPISGHRSVSWYQQTPGQGLQFLFEYFSETQRNKGNFPGRFSGRQFSNSRSEMNVSTLELGDSALYLCASSVSQGENTEAFFGQGTRLTVV.

V and J are TRBV10-3 and TRBJ2-1; D is undetermined. The germline CDR1 and CDR2 sequences are ENHRY and SYGVKD. The CDR3 spans 13 residues. The V end was cut by 8 bases, the J end by 2 bases, with 10 bases between. The CDR3 nucleotides are TGTGCCATCCCTGGGGTTGCCTACAATGAGCAGTTCTTC. The encoded protein is CAIPGVAYNEQFF.

This clonotype occurred many times. The gene calls are TRBV20-1 and TRBJ2-3; D possibly matches TRBD1 or TRBD2 (5 bases each). Deletions cut 6 bases from V and 0 bases from J, with 13 bases between. The CDR3 contains 14 residues. The V gene's germline CDR1 is DFQATT and CDR2 SNEGSKA (reference sequence). CDR3 sequence reads: CSARSGPSTDTQYF. The CDR3 DNA reads TGCAGTGCACGTTCGGGACCAAGCACAGATACGCAGTATTTT.

There are a few counts of this clonotype. This chain links TRBV10-3 with TRBJ1-6, with D perhaps TRBD1 (5 bases). CDR1 and CDR2 (germline): ENHRY, SYGVKD. The germline V and J ends were trimmed by 7 bases and 9 bases, with 13 bases remaining between them. CDR3 size: 13 residues. As DNA, the CDR3 is TGTGCCATCACTACAGGCCTAACTTCACCCCTCCACTTT. Translated: CAITTGLTSPLHF.